What follows is one TCR beta chain and its context. Its antigen remains unidentified. This sample is drawn from a study of post-analysis software for immune sequencing data. Across the study: Relapsing-remitting, secondary progressive and progressive-relapsing forms made up the multiple sclerosis disease courses.

Germline V gene sequence: CDR1 DFQATT, CDR2 SNEGSKA (reference sequence). Trimming took 5 bases from V and 0 from J, leaving 14 bases between them. The CDR3 has 14 amino acids. Whole-study results and caveats: Clustering by F measure revealed strong co-clustering among samples prepared together in one batch. When patients were compared with controls, four to six TRBV segments were more frequent, TRBV5-6, TRBV5-1 and TRBV20-1 among them.

Incorporated into the TCR beta cDNA libraries were unique molecular identifiers, which served to reduce PCR and sequencing biases. Starting from about 0.98 to 11 million T cells, the study yielded about 500,000 cDNA molecules. MiXCR, run by TCRdb on the PCR reads, gives a single entry per CDR3 protein. This sample yields 820,000 or so distinct CDR3 sequences, of which approximately 53% are seen a single time; about 4.5% belongs to the top ten. The TCR originated in a girl between 10 and 17 years old with multiple sclerosis. The sequenced material came from blood. The V gene is TRBV20-1, the J gene TRBJ2-7; maybe TRBD1 (6 bases). The CDR3 loop reads CSADRTASSYEQYF. The CDR3, as DNA: TGCAGTGCTGACAGGACAGCCAGCTCCTACGAGCAGTACTTC.